This TCR beta chain appears in the sequencing data of a study of T cells in Graves' hyperthyroidism and ophthalmopathy. With 4 bases removed from V and 2 bases from J, the gap between germline ends came to 13 bases. CDR3 length equals 15 residues. The V gene's germline CDR1 is SGHRS and CDR2 YFSETQ. This clonotype was detected ten times or more. Its antigen remains unidentified. Amplified regions were TCR beta CDR3 sequences from RNA transcripts. TCR CDR3 underwent first-round RT-PCR with the HTBI primer set. Via MiXCR, TCRdb re-called the multiplex PCR reads, giving one row per CDR3 protein. The table has 550,000 to 600,000 distinct CDR3 sequences, around 42% seen once. Reasons for excluding patients were uncontrolled infection, other autoimmune disease, pregnancy or lactation. Study-wide results and caveats: The model predicted ophthalmopathy a median approximately six months before onset. Expanded thyroid clonotypes (above 0.001) were mostly also found in blood. Ophthalmopathy could be told apart from stable hyperthyroidism with a 13 V-J model.

The chain carries TRBV5-1 and TRBJ1-5; D perhaps matches TRBD1 (5 bases). The TCR originated in an adult woman with Graves' disease, either hyperthyroidism or ophthalmopathy (not recorded which). The specimen sequenced was peripheral blood or thyroid tissue (not recorded which). CDR3 nucleotides: TGCGCCAGCAGCCCGGGACCGGTTGGCAATCAGCCCCAGCATTTT. It yields the protein CASSPGPVGNQPQHF.